This T cell receptor beta chain was sequenced for a study of control samples from healthy donors and cancer patients. Sequenced by immunoSEQ multiplex PCR; TCRdb stores in-frame clones only, minus some. This table holds 70,000 to 100,000 clones, approximately 91% found once. V was pared by 4 bases and J by 0 bases, with 6 bases of the junction left unmatched. Germline CDR1 reads MDHEN; CDR2 reads SYDVKM. The CDR3 spans 15 residues. By share, this clone counts as medium-sized (0.01 to 0.1%). This sequence was found in a woman aged 55-69 years in good health. Sequenced input: blood. The chain combines TRBV28 with TRBJ2-7; 7 positions match TRBD2. DNA for the CDR3: TGTGCCAGCAGTTCCCTCGGGAGGACCTCCTACGAGCAGTACTTC. It yields the protein CASSSLGRTSYEQYF.